This T cell receptor beta chain was found in a study of blood T cell repertoires in COVID-19. Study as a whole: Donors in the United States, Italy and Spain gave samples during acute or convalescent COVID-19. Sources were T cells, B-cell-depleted T cells, or PBMCs; the material itself was cDNA or gDNA.

The V gene's germline CDR1 is SGHRS and CDR2 YFSETQ. V was shortened by 2 bases and J by 7 bases, with 16 bases between the two germline ends. CDR3 length equals 16 residues. Authors' analysis steps: Estimates of nucleated cell counts were drawn from the amplification of reference gene primers. The repertoire was sequenced with immunoSEQ multiplex PCR; TCRdb's copy has only in-frame clones and lacks some. V, J and clone size were drawn from that table, and D and trimming were deduced from the DNA. This sample has about 100,000 clones, with 84% found just once. The chain combines TRBV5-1 with TRBJ1-6, with D maybe TRBD1 (6 bases). Material: peripheral blood. The sequence came from a human donor in a cohort sampled during active COVID-19. Written as DNA, the CDR3 is TGCGCCAGCAGCTTATCGGCAGGGGCGAGGAATTCACCCCTCCACTTT. Amino acid sequence: CASSLSAGARNSPLHF.